This TCR beta chain came from a study of CD8 T cells in ankylosing spondylitis. TCRdb processed the 5' RACE reads anew with MiXCR; each CDR3 protein has one entry. The sample has 300,000 to 350,000 distinct CDR3 sequences, roughly 20% seen once. Per the germline V gene, CDR1 is SEHNR and CDR2 is FQNEAQ (reference sequence). This CDR3 spans 14 amino acids. Deletions cut 1 base from V and 7 bases from J, with 13 bases between. Source material: blood, either unsorted or a sorted T cell fraction (not recorded which). The chain couples TRBV7-9 to TRBJ1-1; D unresolved. This clonotype originated in a female donor with ankylosing spondylitis or in good health (not recorded which). The CDR3 DNA sequence: TGTGCCAGCAGCTTAGGAGGGTATTCCGGTGAAGCTTTCTTT. Translating it yields CASSLGGYSGEAFF.